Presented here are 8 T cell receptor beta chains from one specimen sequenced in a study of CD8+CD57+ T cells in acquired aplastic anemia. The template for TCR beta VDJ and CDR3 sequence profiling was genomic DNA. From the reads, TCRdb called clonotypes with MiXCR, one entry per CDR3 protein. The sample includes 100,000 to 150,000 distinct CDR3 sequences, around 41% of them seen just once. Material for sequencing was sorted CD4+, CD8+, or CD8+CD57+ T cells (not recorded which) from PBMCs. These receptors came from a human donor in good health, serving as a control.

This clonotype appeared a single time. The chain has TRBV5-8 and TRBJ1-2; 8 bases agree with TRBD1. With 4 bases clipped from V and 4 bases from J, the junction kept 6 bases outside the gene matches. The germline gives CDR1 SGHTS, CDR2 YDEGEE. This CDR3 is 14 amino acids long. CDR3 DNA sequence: TGTGCCAGCAGCCTCTGGACAGGGCCCTATGGCTACACCTTC. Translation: CASSLWTGPYGYTF.

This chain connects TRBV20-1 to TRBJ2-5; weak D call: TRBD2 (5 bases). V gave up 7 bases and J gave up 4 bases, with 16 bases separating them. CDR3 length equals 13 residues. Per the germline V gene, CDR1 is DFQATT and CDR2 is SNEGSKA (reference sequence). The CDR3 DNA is TGCAGTGTAACAGCGGTACTCGGAGAGACCCAGTACTTC. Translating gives CSVTAVLGETQYF.

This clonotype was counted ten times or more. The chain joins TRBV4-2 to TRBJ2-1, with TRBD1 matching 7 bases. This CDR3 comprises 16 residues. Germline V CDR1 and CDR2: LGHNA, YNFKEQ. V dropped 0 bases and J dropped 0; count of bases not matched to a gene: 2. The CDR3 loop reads CASSQDTGASYNEQFF. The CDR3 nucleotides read TGTGCCAGCAGCCAAGATACAGGGGCCTCCTACAATGAGCAGTTCTTC.

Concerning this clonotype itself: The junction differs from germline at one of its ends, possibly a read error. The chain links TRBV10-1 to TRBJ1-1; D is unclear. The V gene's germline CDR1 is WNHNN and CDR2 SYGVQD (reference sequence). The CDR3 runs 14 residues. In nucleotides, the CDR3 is TGTGCCAGCAGTTACTCAAGCCCCCGAACTGAAGCTTTCTTT. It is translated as CASSYSSPRTEAFF.

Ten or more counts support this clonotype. The CDR3 reads CSAKRLAGFTDTQYF. The CDR3 DNA sequence: TGCAGTGCTAAACGACTAGCGGGATTCACAGATACGCAGTATTTT. This chain uses TRBV20-1 with TRBJ2-3, with 11 bases lining up with TRBD2. Germline V lookup: CDR1 DFQATT, CDR2 SNEGSKA (reference sequence). After removal of 4 bases from V and 2 bases from J, the junction contained 5 bases not matched to a gene. The CDR3 length is 15 residues.

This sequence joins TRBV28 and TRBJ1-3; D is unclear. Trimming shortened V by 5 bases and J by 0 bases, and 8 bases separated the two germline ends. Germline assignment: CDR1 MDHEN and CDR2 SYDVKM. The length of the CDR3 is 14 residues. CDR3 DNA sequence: TGTGCCAGCAGTGGACGGCTCTCTGGAAACACCATATATTTT. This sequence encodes CASSGRLSGNTIYF.

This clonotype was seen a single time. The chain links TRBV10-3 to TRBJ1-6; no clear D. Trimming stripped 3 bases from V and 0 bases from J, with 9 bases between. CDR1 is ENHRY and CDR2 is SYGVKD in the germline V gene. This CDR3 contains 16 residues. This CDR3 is CAISERDSSYNSPLHF. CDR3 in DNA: TGTGCCATCAGTGAACGGGATAGCTCCTATAATTCACCCCTCCACTTT.

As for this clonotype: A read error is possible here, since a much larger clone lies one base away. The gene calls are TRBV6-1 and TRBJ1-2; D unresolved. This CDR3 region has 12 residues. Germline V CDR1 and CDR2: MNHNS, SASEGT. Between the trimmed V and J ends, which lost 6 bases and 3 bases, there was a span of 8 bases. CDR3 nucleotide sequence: TGTGCCAGCAGCCAAGTTGACTATGGCTACACCTTC. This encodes CASSQVDYGYTF.